This record concerns one TCR beta chain sequence. This record belongs to a study of regulatory T cells in long-lasting Graves disease. Investigators prepared the TCR beta libraries by applying iRepertoire HTBI primers and Arm-PCR of CDR3 regions. MiXCR, run by TCRdb on the multiplex PCR reads, gives a single entry per CDR3 protein. This table has some 420,000 distinct CDR3 sequences, under 25% appearing once. Germline-derived CDR1 and CDR2 are DFQATT and SNEGSKA (reference sequence). This CDR3 spans 13 amino acids. The V and J ends lost 3 bases and 0 bases respectively, with 7 bases between them. Sample time point: persistent/refractory GD, antithyroid drugs over 5 years with positive TRAb. PBMC-extracted RNA yielded the TCR library.

The chain couples TRBV20-1 to TRBJ2-3; weak D call: TRBD2 (5 bases). The TCR originated in a female donor with Graves disease. The sequencing here drew on peripheral blood mononuclear cells (PBMCs), taken when the disease was refractory, from a patient treated with antithyroid drugs. The CDR3 DNA reads TGCAGTGCTAGCGGGGATAGCACAGATACGCAGTATTTT. Protein: CSASGDSTDTQYF.